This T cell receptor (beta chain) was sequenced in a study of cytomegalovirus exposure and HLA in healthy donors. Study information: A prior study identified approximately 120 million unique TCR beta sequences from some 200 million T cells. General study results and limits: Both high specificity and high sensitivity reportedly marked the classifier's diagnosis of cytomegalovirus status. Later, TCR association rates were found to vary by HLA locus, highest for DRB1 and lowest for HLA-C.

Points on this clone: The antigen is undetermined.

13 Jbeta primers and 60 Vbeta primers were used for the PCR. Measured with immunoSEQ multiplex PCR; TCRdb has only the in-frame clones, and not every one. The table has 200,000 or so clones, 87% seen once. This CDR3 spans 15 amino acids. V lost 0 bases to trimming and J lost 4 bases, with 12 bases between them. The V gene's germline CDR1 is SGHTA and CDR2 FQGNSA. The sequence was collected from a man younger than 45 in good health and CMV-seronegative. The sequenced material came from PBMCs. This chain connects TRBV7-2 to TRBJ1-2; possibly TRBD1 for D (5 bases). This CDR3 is CASSLAQGGRYGYTF. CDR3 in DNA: TGTGCCAGCAGCTTAGCGCAGGGAGGGCGCTATGGCTACACCTTC.